Below are 21 T cell receptor beta chains sequenced from a single sample in a study of siplizumab effects on memory and regulatory T cells (dated by TCRdb to between 2018 and 2021). Library preparation employed the immunoSEQ multiplex PCR assay. What TCRdb holds here is the immuneACCESS table cut down to in-frame rearrangements. Part of the clones is not present; checked against another copy, under half of the missing clones reflect an unresolved V gene, and the others are unexplained. This sample is represented by over 100,000 clones; over 85% of them were singletons. Of the sample, under 0.2% is held by the ten largest clones. The specimen was non-Treg CD4+ T cells sorted from blood. The sample's cell subset or site label, decoded: FACS-sorted unstimulated CD4+ non-regulatory T cells. Receptors were obtained from a human donor in good health.

The rearrangement joins TRBV28 to TRBJ2-1; D gene ambiguous. Germline CDR1 MDHEN, CDR2 SYDVKM. The ends were cut back, 7 bases at V and 10 bases at J, with 17 bases in the middle. The CDR3 spans 13 residues. The CDR3 reads CASIRIPGPEQFF. CDR3 nucleotide sequence: TGTGCCAGCATAAGAATCCCCGGGCCAGAGCAGTTCTTC.

The rearrangement joins TRBV20-1 to TRBJ1-4; unclear D gene. The V end lost 3 bases, the J end lost 4 bases, and 3 bases lay between the germline ends. The CDR3 consists of 11 residues. Looked up from germline, CDR1 is DFQATT and CDR2 is SNEGSKA (reference sequence). CDR3 protein: CSASDNEKLFF. The CDR3 region has the DNA TGCAGTGCTAGCGATAATGAAAAACTGTTTTTT.

The gene calls are TRBV5-1 and TRBJ2-5; D is unclear. CDR3 length equals 13 residues. Germline assignment: CDR1 SGHRS and CDR2 YFSETQ. V gave up 7 bases and J gave up 3 bases, with 13 bases separating them. In nucleotides, the CDR3 is TGCGCCAGCGCCGGTCAATCGAAAGAGACCCAGTACTTC. It specifies CASAGQSKETQYF.

The chain combines TRBV28 with TRBJ2-2; D ambiguous. Germline V gene sequence: CDR1 MDHEN, CDR2 SYDVKM. There are 14 residues in the CDR3. Trimming removed 6 bases at V and 5 bases at J, with 13 bases between. Written as DNA, the CDR3 is TGTGCCAGCAGACCCCCCCGGAATACCGGGGAGCTGTTTTTT. It codes for CASRPPRNTGELFF.

The chain couples TRBV2 to TRBJ1-5, with D maybe TRBD1 (6 bases). CDR3 length: 15 amino acids. Trimming pared 5 bases from V and 2 bases from J, leaving 13 bases between. Germline V lookup: CDR1 SNHLY, CDR2 FYNNEI. The CDR3 protein is CASSRGREGNQPQHF. The CDR3 DNA follows: TGTGCCAGCAGTAGGGGGAGGGAAGGCAATCAGCCCCAGCATTTT.

The CDR3 here is CASSPGGMLTDTQYF. The DNA of the CDR3 is TGCGCCAGCAGTCCGGGGGGCATGCTAACAGATACGCAGTATTTT. This rearrangement joins TRBV10-1 to TRBJ2-3, with D maybe TRBD2 (7 bases). The CDR3 spans 15 residues. V was pared by 5 bases and J by 3 bases, with 15 bases between. Germline V gene data show CDR1 as WNHNN and CDR2 as SYGVQD (reference sequence).

This clone was seen once. V is TRBV6-6 and J is TRBJ1-1; D is possibly TRBD1 (6 bases). This CDR3 is built from 13 residues. The germline V gene has CDR1 MNHNY and CDR2 SVGAGI (reference sequence). Between the trimmed V and J ends, which lost 0 bases and 11 bases, there was a span of 13 bases. Here the CDR3 reads CASSYSMGGHAFF. The DNA for the CDR3 is TGTGCCAGCAGTTACTCGATGGGGGGGCACGCTTTCTTT.

The J gene is TRBJ2-1, the V gene TRBV5-6; D is uncertain. CDR1 and CDR2 from the germline V gene are SGHDT and YYEEEE. The CDR3 is 14 amino acids. With 4 bases removed from V and 4 bases from J, the gap between germline ends came to 12 bases. The CDR3 nucleotides read TGTGCCAGCAGCGTCTCTGGGCGATACAATGAGCAGTTCTTC. Translated, it gives CASSVSGRYNEQFF.

The rearrangement joins TRBV7-2 to TRBJ1-4; D is possibly TRBD1 (6 bases). The CDR3 length is 15 residues. The V and J ends lost 5 bases and 5 bases respectively, with 15 bases between them. CDR1 and CDR2 from the germline V gene are SGHTA and FQGNSA. The CDR3 reads CASSAQGQLNEKLFF. CDR3 DNA sequence: TGTGCCAGCAGCGCTCAGGGGCAGCTGAATGAAAAACTGTTTTTT.

This clone has just one count. The chain combines TRBV7-2 with TRBJ1-2, with 9 bases identical to TRBD1. V gave up 3 bases and J gave up 6 bases; unmatched junction bases: 5. This CDR3 has 14 residues. CDR1 is SGHTA and CDR2 is FQGNSA in the germline V gene. CDR3 sequence: CASSFTRTGDGYTF. The CDR3 DNA sequence: TGTGCCAGCAGCTTTACTAGGACAGGGGATGGCTACACCTTC.

This clone was counted only a few times. V and J are TRBV28 and TRBJ1-2; D uncertain. Germline CDR1 MDHEN, CDR2 SYDVKM. Trimming pared 6 bases from V and 4 bases from J, leaving 6 bases between. The CDR3 has 11 amino acids. This CDR3 reads CASSPLYGYTF. In DNA form, the CDR3 reads TGTGCCAGCAGCCCTCTCTATGGCTACACCTTC.

V and J are TRBV21-1 and TRBJ2-5; the tabulated D call, TRBD1, remains unverified against the DNA. TRBV21-1 is termed a pseudogene. The CDR3 consists of 15 residues. DNA of the CDR3: TGTGCCAGCAGCATCCCCAGGGGGTTACAAGAGACCCAGTACTTC. Encoded protein: CASSIPRGLQETQYF.

The chain combines TRBV18 with TRBJ2-4; 7 bases map to TRBD1. There are 15 residues in the CDR3. Unmatched junction bases numbered 3, after V lost 1 base and J lost 3 bases. CDR1 is KGHSH, CDR2 LQKENI, per germline. The CDR3 DNA sequence: TGTGCCAGCTCACCACTAGCAGGGGGCAAAAACATTCAGTACTTC. It encodes CASSPLAGGKNIQYF.

The V call is TRBV5-4, the J call TRBJ1-1, with TRBD1 matching 8 bases. This CDR3 has 16 amino acids. After removal of 0 bases from V and 1 base from J, the junction contained 5 bases not matched to a gene. Germline V gene lookup returns CDR1 SGHNT and CDR2 YYREEE (reference sequence). The DNA of the CDR3 is TGTGCCAGCAGCTTGGACAGGGGGGTTGGGAACACTGAAGCTTTCTTT. Its protein is CASSLDRGVGNTEAFF.

V is TRBV18 and J is TRBJ2-2; D call uncertain. With 6 bases removed from V and 4 bases from J, the gap between germline ends came to 9 bases. Per the germline V gene, CDR1 is KGHSH and CDR2 is LQKENI. CDR3 length: 13 residues. CDR3 in DNA: TGTGCCAGCTCCCTGGACCTCACCGGGGAGCTGTTTTTT. Translated: CASSLDLTGELFF.

J is TRBJ2-5 and V is TRBV2, with 9 nucleotides matching TRBD1. CDR3 length: 16 residues. CDR1 and CDR2 (germline): SNHLY, FYNNEI. V was pared by 2 bases and J by 5 bases, with 9 bases of the junction left unmatched. The CDR3 nucleotides read TGTGCCAGCAGTGAAACCCAAAAAGACAGGGGGGAGACCCAGTACTTC. The encoded protein is CASSETQKDRGETQYF.

The V call is TRBV6-5, the J call TRBJ2-3; D tentatively reads TRBD1 or TRBD2 (6 bases each). Between the trimmed V and J ends, which lost 0 bases and 1 base, there was a span of 8 bases. The germline V gene encodes CDR1 MNHEY and CDR2 SVGAGI. This CDR3 is built from 15 residues. The CDR3 sequence is CASSYSGGGTDTQYF. The CDR3 DNA reads TGTGCCAGCAGTTACTCGGGGGGCGGCACAGATACGCAGTATTTT.

The V call is TRBV6-6, the J call TRBJ2-1; D may be TRBD2 (6 bases). The CDR3 is 15 residues long. Germline V lookup: CDR1 MNHNY, CDR2 SVGAGI (reference sequence). The ends were cut back, 8 bases at V and 5 bases at J, with 19 bases in the middle. CDR3 residues: CASRQGLMGDNEQFF. The CDR3 DNA is TGTGCCAGCCGGCAGGGACTGATGGGGGACAATGAGCAGTTCTTC.

J is TRBJ2-2 and V is TRBV5-6, with 9 positions matching TRBD1. Germline trimming cut 0 bases from V and 1 base from J; bases unmatched to any gene: 4. CDR3 length equals 17 residues. Germline lookup yields CDR1 SGHDT and CDR2 YYEEEE. The CDR3 loop reads CASSLGPGQGNTGELFF. The CDR3 nucleotides are TGTGCCAGCAGCTTGGGGCCGGGACAGGGGAACACCGGGGAGCTGTTTTTT.

This chain uses TRBV30 with TRBJ2-5, with D possibly being TRBD1 (7 bases). Germline V gives CDR1 GTSNPN, CDR2 SVGIG (reference sequence). The CDR3 runs 13 residues. V dropped 3 bases and J dropped 4 bases, with 12 bases sitting between them. In DNA, the CDR3 is TGTGCCTGGAGCCCCAGGGGGGCAGAGACCCAGTACTTC. This translates into CAWSPRGAETQYF.

The chain is built from TRBV11-2 and TRBJ2-1; 8 nucleotides agree with TRBD2. Germline V gives CDR1 SGHAT, CDR2 FQNNGV. V lost 4 bases and J lost 10; bases outside the gene matches: 9. The CDR3 loop spans 14 amino acids. The CDR3 DNA follows: TGTGCCAGCAGCTCGCTACGGGGGGGCCGCGAGCAGTTCTTC. It translates to CASSSLRGGREQFF.